This T cell receptor (beta chain) is drawn from a study of early T cells in non-severe SARS-CoV-2 infection. Background on the study: Chains were unpaired, as sequencing was done on bulk RNA from unsorted whole blood.

Individual cDNA molecules each received unique molecular identifiers attached to them. TCRdb analysed the 5' RACE reads with MiXCR anew, one entry per CDR3 protein. In the table there are 50,000 to 65,000 distinct CDR3 sequences, around 10% of which are singletons. The sequenced material came from whole blood. This TCR derives from an adult who was a healthcare worker with PCR-confirmed SARS-CoV-2 infection or an uninfected control (not recorded which).

The CDR3 region is CASSTGLGGETQYF. The CDR3 coding sequence is TGTGCCAGTAGTACGGGACTAGGCGGCGAGACCCAGTACTTC. The chain carries TRBV19 and TRBJ2-5; 8 bases line up with TRBD2. Per germline, CDR1 LNHDA and CDR2 SQIVND (reference sequence). V shed 4 bases and J 5 bases; nucleotides not matched to a gene: 6. This CDR3 region has 14 residues.